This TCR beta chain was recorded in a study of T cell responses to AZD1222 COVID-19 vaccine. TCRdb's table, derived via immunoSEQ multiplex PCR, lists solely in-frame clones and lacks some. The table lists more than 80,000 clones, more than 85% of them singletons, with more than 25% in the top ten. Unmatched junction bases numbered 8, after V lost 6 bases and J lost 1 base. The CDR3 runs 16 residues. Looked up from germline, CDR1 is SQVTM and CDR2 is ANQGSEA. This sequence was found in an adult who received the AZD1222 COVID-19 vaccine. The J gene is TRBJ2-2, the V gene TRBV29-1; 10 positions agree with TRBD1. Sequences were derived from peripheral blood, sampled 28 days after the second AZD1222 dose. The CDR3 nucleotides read TGCAGCGTGTCCGACAGGGGGCATTTGAACACCGGGGAGCTGTTTTTT. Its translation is CSVSDRGHLNTGELFF.